This T cell receptor (beta chain) was profiled in a study of blood T cell repertoires in COVID-19. The wider study: Italy, Spain and the United States were the sources of the convalescent and acute COVID-19 samples. T cells, B-cell-depleted T cells, or PBMCs provided the cDNA or gDNA that served as material.

Original methodology: It was from reference gene primer amplification that nucleated cell counts were estimated. The data were produced by immunoSEQ multiplex PCR, yet TCRdb's version contains in-frame clones alone and is incomplete. The V and J calls and clone size are taken from that table; D and trimming were inferred from the DNA. The table shows fewer than 400,000 clones, with roughly 86% occurring only once. Germline V gene sequence: CDR1 KGHSH, CDR2 LQKENI. V lost 5 bases to trimming and J lost 10 bases; unmatched junction nucleotides: 10. The CDR3 is made up of 13 amino acids. The sample comprised peripheral blood. The TCR originated in a human donor in a cohort sampled during active COVID-19. The chain is built from TRBV18 and TRBJ1-2; 7 bases fit TRBD1. This chain's CDR3 is CASSTSGTEDYTF. The CDR3 DNA reads TGTGCCAGCTCAACGTCCGGGACAGAGGACTACACCTTC. Filled out from reference TRBV18 and TRBJ1-2, the complete variable domain reads NAGVMQNPRHLVRRRGQEARLRCSPMKGHSHVYWYRQLPEEGLKFMVYLQKENIIDESGMPKERFSAEFPKEGPSILRIQQVVRGDSAAYFCASSTSGTEDYTFGSGTRLTVV.